The rows below give T cell receptor beta chains drawn from one sample of a study of early T cells in non-severe SARS-CoV-2 infection. TCRdb reprocessed the 5' RACE reads with MiXCR, giving one entry per CDR3 protein. The data show around 26,000 distinct CDR3 sequences, 3.5% to 4.5% seen once. Sample: whole blood. The receptors were sampled from an adult who was a healthcare worker with PCR-confirmed SARS-CoV-2 infection or an uninfected control (not recorded which). Each CDR3 is given with its conserved first and last residue. Fields, in order: V gene, J gene, D gene, clone size, CDR3 protein, CDR3 DNA. A D gene is named only where the DNA matches it firmly. Rows give clone size only sometimes, using once, few, many, or a class for an expanded clone.

>TRBV10-1|TRBJ2-3|TRBD2|few
CASRGDYSTDTQYF
TGCGCCAGCCGGGGGGACTACAGCACAGATACGCAGTATTTT
>TRBV27|TRBJ2-7|NA|many
CASSSSHGSWEQYF
TGTGCCAGCAGTTCTTCACACGGGTCTTGGGAGCAGTACTTC
>TRBV5-5|TRBJ1-6|NA|NA
CASSSTIYPPLQGPNSPLHF
TGTGCCAGCAGCTCCACCATATACCCACCATTACAAGGCCCGAATTCACCCCTCCACTTT
>TRBV20-1|TRBJ1-1|TRBD1|many
CSADREMGAEAFF
TGCAGTGCGGACAGGGAAATGGGAGCTGAAGCTTTCTTT
>TRBV12-3/TRBV12-4|TRBJ1-5|NA|many
CASSFQGNQPQHF
TGTGCCAGCAGTTTTCAGGGTAATCAGCCCCAGCATTTT
>TRBV12-3/TRBV12-4|TRBJ1-5|NA|many
CASRRSGHSNQPQHF
TGTGCCAGCAGAAGAAGTGGACATAGCAATCAGCCCCAGCATTTT
>TRBV12-3/TRBV12-4|TRBJ2-3|TRBD2|NA
CASNPGLAPSDTQYF
TGTGCCAGCAACCCGGGACTAGCGCCATCCGATACGCAGTATTTT
>TRBV4-2|TRBJ1-4|NA|few
CASSQARSATNEKLFF
TGTGCCAGCAGCCAAGCACGAAGTGCAACTAATGAAAAACTGTTTTTT
>TRBV20-1|TRBJ2-5|NA|many
CSAFRTAQETQYF
TGCAGTGCTTTTCGGACCGCTCAAGAGACCCAGTACTTC
>TRBV5-1|TRBJ2-7|NA|NA
CASSWGVLQSTYEQYF
TGCGCCAGCAGCTGGGGGGTGTTACAGTCCACCTACGAGCAGTACTTC
>TRBV11-2|TRBJ2-2|NA|many
CASSFTLPPTGELFF
TGTGCCAGCAGCTTCACCCTACCTCCCACCGGGGAGCTGTTTTTT
>TRBV3-1|TRBJ2-1|NA|many
CASSQEWSTPTYNEQFF
TGTGCCAGCAGCCAAGAGTGGTCCACCCCTACATACAATGAGCAGTTCTTC
>TRBV5-6|TRBJ1-2|TRBD1|many
CASSKDRGRGYTF
TGTGCCAGCAGCAAGGACAGGGGGCGAGGCTACACCTTC
>TRBV3-1|TRBJ2-3|TRBD2|many
CASSQDIRVTSGKTDTQYF
TGTGCCAGCAGCCAAGATATCAGGGTGACTAGCGGGAAGACAGATACGCAGTATTTT
>TRBV9|TRBJ2-4|NA|many
CASSEGLWENIQYF
TGTGCCAGCAGCGAGGGACTTTGGGAAAACATTCAGTACTTC
>TRBV2|TRBJ2-7|TRBD2|few
CASSEARLAGYEQYF
TGTGCCAGCAGTGAAGCGCGACTAGCGGGCTACGAGCAGTACTTC
>TRBV23-1|TRBJ2-1|NA|many
CASSQGGLRDFYNEQFF
TGCGCCAGCAGCCAAGGCGGGCTAAGGGACTTTTACAATGAGCAGTTCTTC
>TRBV7-3|TRBJ2-1|TRBD2|many
CASSLRSGRDEQFF
TGTGCCAGCAGCTTACGATCCGGGAGGGATGAGCAGTTCTTC
>TRBV3-1|TRBJ1-1|NA|many
CASSQQGGAEAFF
TGTGCCAGCAGCCAGCAGGGAGGCGCTGAAGCTTTCTTT
>TRBV4-2|TRBJ2-3|NA|few
CASSQSSARTDTQYF
TGTGCCAGCAGCCAGTCTAGCGCTCGCACAGATACGCAGTATTTT
>TRBV3-1|TRBJ2-3|NA|many
CASSPTTTDTQYF
TGTGCCAGCAGCCCAACCACCACAGATACGCAGTATTTT
>TRBV28|TRBJ1-2|NA|many
CASSGWGYTF
TGTGCCAGCAGCGGATGGGGCTACACCTTC
>TRBV7-6|TRBJ2-7|TRBD1|many
CASSLEGTGLYEQYF
TGTGCCAGCAGCTTAGAGGGGACAGGGCTTTACGAGCAGTACTTC
>TRBV20-1|TRBJ2-7|NA|NA
CSARDNSYEQYF
TGCAGTGCAAGGGACAACTCCTACGAGCAGTACTTC
>TRBV29-1|TRBJ2-6|NA|NA
CSVESQTSSGANVLTF
TGCAGCGTTGAATCCCAGACGAGCTCTGGGGCCAACGTCCTGACTTTC
>TRBV30|TRBJ2-7|NA|NA
CAWSYSASSEQYF
TGTGCCTGGAGTTATTCTGCTTCCTCGGAGCAGTACTTC
>TRBV20-1|TRBJ2-1|NA|NA
CSARESQGSSYNEQFF
TGCAGTGCTAGAGAATCCCAGGGGAGCTCCTACAATGAGCAGTTCTTC
>TRBV10-2|TRBJ1-2|NA|few
CASSSGKVGGYTF
TGCGCCAGCAGTTCGGGGAAAGTCGGTGGCTACACCTTC
>TRBV11-2|TRBJ2-5|NA|NA
CASSFRRGWETQYF
TGTGCCAGCAGCTTCCGGAGGGGCTGGGAGACCCAGTACTTC